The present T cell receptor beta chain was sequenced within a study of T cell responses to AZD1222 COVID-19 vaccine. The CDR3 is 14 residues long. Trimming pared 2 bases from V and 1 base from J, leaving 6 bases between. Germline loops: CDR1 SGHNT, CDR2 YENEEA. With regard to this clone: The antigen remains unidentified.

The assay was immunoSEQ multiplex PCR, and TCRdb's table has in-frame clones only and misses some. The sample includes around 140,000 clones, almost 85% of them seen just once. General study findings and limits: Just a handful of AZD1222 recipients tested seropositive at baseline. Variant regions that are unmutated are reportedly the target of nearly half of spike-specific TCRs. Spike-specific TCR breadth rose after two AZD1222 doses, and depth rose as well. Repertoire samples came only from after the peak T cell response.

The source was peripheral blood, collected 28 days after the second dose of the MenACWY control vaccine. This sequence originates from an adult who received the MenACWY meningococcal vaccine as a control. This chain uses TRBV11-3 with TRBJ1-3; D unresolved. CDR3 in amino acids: CASSLTQSGNTIYF. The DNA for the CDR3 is TGTGCCAGCAGCTTAACTCAGTCTGGAAACACCATATATTTT.